These T cell receptor beta chains were read from a single sample in a study of T cell changes during pregnancy in multiple sclerosis. The protocol was immunoSEQ multiplex PCR, while the TCRdb copy is restricted to in-frame clones and leaves out a portion. The table records tens of thousands of clones, about 92% of them present only once. The sequences come from peripheral blood, collected in the third trimester of pregnancy. The origin of the receptors is a female donor with multiple sclerosis, enrolled in a pregnancy study. Both conserved end residues are part of each CDR3. Each record gives: V gene, clone size, J gene, D gene, CDR3 protein, CDR3 DNA. A D gene is named only where the DNA matches it firmly. Size tells how often a clone was seen (once, few, many) or the class of an expanded clone, and some rows leave it out.

v_call: TRBV27; clone_size: .; j_call: TRBJ1-4; d_call: TRBD1; cdr3_aa: CASSPGQGSNEKLFF; cdr3_nt: TGTGCCAGCAGTCCCGGACAGGGATCTAATGAAAAACTGTTTTTT
v_call: TRBV5-1; clone_size: .; j_call: TRBJ1-1; d_call: TRBD1; cdr3_aa: CASSYNRGRGEAFF; cdr3_nt: TGCGCCAGCAGCTACAACAGGGGGCGAGGTGAAGCTTTCTTT
v_call: TRBV6-5; clone_size: once; j_call: TRBJ2-7; d_call: TRBD2; cdr3_aa: CASSYSGGESYEQYF; cdr3_nt: TGTGCCAGCAGTTACTCTGGGGGGGAGTCCTACGAGCAGTACTTC
v_call: TRBV13; clone_size: .; j_call: TRBJ2-2; d_call: .; cdr3_aa: CASSEGRTGELFF; cdr3_nt: TGTGCCAGCAGCGAGGGCCGAACCGGGGAGCTGTTTTTT
v_call: TRBV7-2; clone_size: .; j_call: TRBJ2-3; d_call: TRBD2; cdr3_aa: CASTKLAGGFSTDTQYF; cdr3_nt: TGTGCCAGCACGAAACTAGCGGGAGGCTTCAGCACAGATACGCAGTATTTT
v_call: TRBV9; clone_size: .; j_call: TRBJ2-5; d_call: .; cdr3_aa: CASSVIGGAGETQYF; cdr3_nt: TGTGCCAGCAGCGTTATAGGGGGGGCCGGTGAGACCCAGTACTTC
v_call: TRBV9; clone_size: .; j_call: TRBJ2-5; d_call: .; cdr3_aa: CASSVGSTGTQYF; cdr3_nt: TGTGCCAGCAGCGTAGGTAGCACGGGGACCCAGTACTTC
v_call: TRBV4-3; clone_size: .; j_call: TRBJ2-7; d_call: .; cdr3_aa: CASSQEAGGGIPTEQYF; cdr3_nt: TGCGCCAGCAGCCAGGAGGCCGGGGGAGGTATCCCGACCGAGCAGTACTTC
v_call: TRBV6-5; clone_size: .; j_call: TRBJ1-5; d_call: TRBD1; cdr3_aa: CATTQGVNQPQHF; cdr3_nt: TGTGCCACCACACAGGGGGTGAATCAGCCCCAGCATTTT
v_call: TRBV5-1; clone_size: .; j_call: TRBJ2-1; d_call: .; cdr3_aa: CASSLGQINEQFF; cdr3_nt: TGCGCCAGCAGCTTAGGACAGATCAATGAGCAGTTCTTC
v_call: TRBV19; clone_size: .; j_call: TRBJ2-1; d_call: TRBD2; cdr3_aa: CASSLAGSYNEQFF; cdr3_nt: TGTGCCAGTAGCCTAGCGGGAAGCTACAATGAGCAGTTCTTC
v_call: TRBV5-4; clone_size: .; j_call: TRBJ1-5; d_call: .; cdr3_aa: CASSLAPDQPQHF; cdr3_nt: TGTGCCAGCAGCTTGGCCCCGGATCAGCCCCAGCATTTT
v_call: TRBV4-1; clone_size: .; j_call: TRBJ2-4; d_call: .; cdr3_aa: CASSRLGDIQYF; cdr3_nt: TGCGCCAGCAGCCGCCTCGGGGACATTCAGTACTTC
v_call: TRBV29-1; clone_size: .; j_call: TRBJ2-5; d_call: TRBD2; cdr3_aa: CSVEVAGEFRETQYF; cdr3_nt: TGCAGCGTTGAAGTAGCGGGCGAATTTAGAGAGACCCAGTACTTC
v_call: TRBV9; clone_size: .; j_call: TRBJ1-5; d_call: .; cdr3_aa: CASSVDQVGQPQHF; cdr3_nt: TGTGCCAGCAGCGTAGATCAGGTCGGCCAGCCCCAGCATTTT
v_call: TRBV4-2; clone_size: .; j_call: TRBJ2-5; d_call: .; cdr3_aa: CASSQDPGTGAVTQYF; cdr3_nt: TGTGCCAGCAGCCAAGATCCGGGCACGGGAGCGGTGACCCAGTACTTC
v_call: TRBV6-5; clone_size: .; j_call: TRBJ2-7; d_call: .; cdr3_aa: CASSYSDSSYEQYF; cdr3_nt: TGTGCCAGCAGTTACTCGGACAGCTCCTACGAGCAGTACTTC
v_call: TRBV4-3; clone_size: .; j_call: TRBJ1-2; d_call: .; cdr3_aa: CASSQDRRLPGGGYTF; cdr3_nt: TGCGCCAGCAGCCAAGATCGGCGACTCCCGGGAGGTGGCTACACCTTC
v_call: TRBV27; clone_size: .; j_call: TRBJ2-1; d_call: TRBD2; cdr3_aa: CASSSTGTSGYNEQFF; cdr3_nt: TGTGCCAGCAGCTCGACCGGGACTAGCGGCTACAATGAGCAGTTCTTC
v_call: TRBV4-2; clone_size: .; j_call: TRBJ2-1; d_call: TRBD2; cdr3_aa: CASSPGLADYNEQFF; cdr3_nt: TGTGCCAGCAGCCCCGGACTAGCGGACTACAATGAGCAGTTCTTC
v_call: TRBV27; clone_size: .; j_call: TRBJ2-1; d_call: TRBD1; cdr3_aa: CASSLGQLSYNEQFF; cdr3_nt: TGTGCCAGCAGTTTGGGACAGCTATCCTACAATGAGCAGTTCTTC
v_call: TRBV28; clone_size: .; j_call: TRBJ1-4; d_call: .; cdr3_aa: CASSFLQGSGNEKLFF; cdr3_nt: TGTGCCAGCAGTTTTCTCCAGGGGTCCGGTAATGAAAAACTGTTTTTT
v_call: TRBV7-2; clone_size: .; j_call: TRBJ2-3; d_call: .; cdr3_aa: CASSPRVGEEDTQYF; cdr3_nt: TGTGCCAGCAGCCCGCGGGTCGGAGAAGAGGATACGCAGTATTTT
v_call: TRBV4-1; clone_size: once; j_call: TRBJ2-7; d_call: .; cdr3_aa: CASSQERPDRWGEQYF; cdr3_nt: TGCGCCAGCAGCCAAGAAAGGCCAGACAGGTGGGGCGAGCAGTACTTC
v_call: TRBV7-6; clone_size: .; j_call: TRBJ2-7; d_call: .; cdr3_aa: CASSEQEYTYEQYF; cdr3_nt: TGTGCCAGCAGCGAACAGGAGTACACCTACGAGCAGTACTTC
v_call: TRBV10-3; clone_size: .; j_call: TRBJ2-7; d_call: TRBD1; cdr3_aa: CAIERQGGYEQYF; cdr3_nt: TGTGCCATCGAGCGACAGGGGGGATACGAGCAGTACTTC
v_call: TRBV18; clone_size: once; j_call: TRBJ2-1; d_call: TRBD2; cdr3_aa: CASSALAGGYNEQFF; cdr3_nt: TGTGCCAGCTCAGCCCTAGCGGGTGGCTACAATGAGCAGTTCTTC
v_call: TRBV19; clone_size: .; j_call: TRBJ1-5; d_call: .; cdr3_aa: CASRERGTSNQPQHF; cdr3_nt: TGTGCCAGTAGGGAGAGGGGGACGAGCAATCAGCCCCAGCATTTT
v_call: TRBV5-1; clone_size: .; j_call: TRBJ2-7; d_call: TRBD1; cdr3_aa: CASSLNRGRNEQYF; cdr3_nt: TGCGCCAGCAGCTTGAACAGGGGGCGGAACGAGCAGTACTTC
v_call: TRBV6-5; clone_size: .; j_call: TRBJ1-1; d_call: .; cdr3_aa: CAAMQGSTEAFF; cdr3_nt: TGTGCCGCAATGCAGGGATCCACTGAAGCTTTCTTT
v_call: TRBV7-2; clone_size: .; j_call: TRBJ2-7; d_call: .; cdr3_aa: CASSSVYEQYF; cdr3_nt: TGTGCCAGCAGCTCTGTCTACGAGCAGTACTTC
v_call: TRBV5-1; clone_size: .; j_call: TRBJ2-1; d_call: .; cdr3_aa: CASNGLRDNNEQFF; cdr3_nt: TGCGCCAGCAACGGACTACGAGATAACAATGAGCAGTTCTTC
v_call: TRBV10-2; clone_size: .; j_call: TRBJ1-5; d_call: TRBD1; cdr3_aa: CASSDIDRDQPQHF; cdr3_nt: TGCGCCAGCAGTGATATAGACAGGGATCAGCCCCAGCATTTT
v_call: TRBV4-3; clone_size: .; j_call: TRBJ2-7; d_call: TRBD2; cdr3_aa: CASSQVSGLADRGYEQYF; cdr3_nt: TGCGCCAGCAGCCAAGTTTCGGGACTAGCGGACCGCGGATACGAGCAGTACTTC
v_call: TRBV30; clone_size: .; j_call: TRBJ1-4; d_call: .; cdr3_aa: CAWSEEQARGGVFF; cdr3_nt: TGTGCCTGGAGTGAAGAACAGGCCCGGGGGGGGGTGTTTTTT
v_call: TRBV15; clone_size: once; j_call: TRBJ2-1; d_call: TRBD1; cdr3_aa: CATEPGQNYNEQFF; cdr3_nt: TGTGCCACCGAACCGGGACAGAACTACAATGAGCAGTTCTTC
v_call: TRBV11-2; clone_size: .; j_call: TRBJ1-1; d_call: .; cdr3_aa: CASISRGGYEAFF; cdr3_nt: TGTGCCAGCATCTCGCGGGGGGGCTATGAAGCTTTCTTT
v_call: TRBV5-1; clone_size: .; j_call: TRBJ2-1; d_call: .; cdr3_aa: CASSTGPGGDEQFF; cdr3_nt: TGCGCCAGCAGCACGGGCCCGGGGGGCGATGAGCAGTTCTTC
v_call: TRBV4-1; clone_size: .; j_call: TRBJ2-3; d_call: TRBD2; cdr3_aa: CASSQVVPAGGTDTQYF; cdr3_nt: TGCGCCAGCAGCCAAGTAGTTCCCGCGGGAGGTACAGATACGCAGTATTTT
v_call: TRBV9; clone_size: .; j_call: TRBJ1-1; d_call: TRBD1; cdr3_aa: CASSPKDRGRDTEAFF; cdr3_nt: TGTGCCAGCAGCCCAAAGGACAGGGGGCGGGACACTGAAGCTTTCTTT
v_call: TRBV10-3; clone_size: .; j_call: TRBJ2-7; d_call: .; cdr3_aa: CAISEEGLPYEQYF; cdr3_nt: TGTGCCATCAGTGAGGAGGGACTTCCCTACGAGCAGTACTTC
v_call: TRBV7-9; clone_size: few; j_call: TRBJ1-2; d_call: TRBD1; cdr3_aa: CASSPRDSNYGYTF; cdr3_nt: TGTGCCAGCAGCCCTCGGGACAGCAACTATGGCTACACCTTC
v_call: TRBV4-1; clone_size: .; j_call: TRBJ1-1; d_call: .; cdr3_aa: CASTRGTEAFF; cdr3_nt: TGCGCCAGCACCAGGGGTACTGAAGCTTTCTTT
v_call: TRBV4-1; clone_size: .; j_call: TRBJ2-2; d_call: TRBD2; cdr3_aa: CASSQERGLAQGTGELFF; cdr3_nt: TGCGCCAGCAGCCAAGAGAGGGGACTAGCCCAGGGGACCGGGGAGCTGTTTTTT
v_call: TRBV29-1; clone_size: .; j_call: TRBJ2-3; d_call: .; cdr3_aa: CTMGHEAPTDTQYF; cdr3_nt: TGCACCATGGGCCACGAAGCCCCCACAGATACGCAGTATTTT
v_call: TRBV11-2; clone_size: .; j_call: TRBJ2-1; d_call: .; cdr3_aa: CASRPSYRGYRYNEQFF; cdr3_nt: TGTGCCAGCAGACCCTCGTATCGGGGGTACCGGTACAATGAGCAGTTCTTC
v_call: TRBV30; clone_size: .; j_call: TRBJ2-1; d_call: TRBD2; cdr3_aa: CAWSLHSLAGGNANEQFF; cdr3_nt: TGTGCCTGGAGTCTCCACAGTTTAGCGGGAGGAAATGCCAATGAGCAGTTCTTC
v_call: TRBV28; clone_size: once; j_call: TRBJ2-5; d_call: TRBD2; cdr3_aa: CATNRGLAGGTQYF; cdr3_nt: TGTGCCACCAATAGGGGACTAGCGGGAGGTACCCAGTACTTC
v_call: TRBV19; clone_size: .; j_call: TRBJ2-1; d_call: TRBD2; cdr3_aa: CASSIVRGLNGRSGGYVNEQFF; cdr3_nt: TGTGCCAGTAGTATAGTTCGGGGTTTGAACGGGAGATCGGGAGGTTACGTCAATGAGCAGTTCTTC
v_call: TRBV11-3; clone_size: .; j_call: TRBJ2-7; d_call: TRBD1; cdr3_aa: CASSPRQGYSYEQYF; cdr3_nt: TGTGCCAGCAGCCCACGACAGGGATACTCCTACGAGCAGTACTTC
v_call: TRBV27; clone_size: .; j_call: TRBJ2-5; d_call: TRBD2; cdr3_aa: CASSLYPGLAGRETQYF; cdr3_nt: TGTGCCAGCAGTTTATATCCCGGACTAGCGGGACGCGAGACCCAGTACTTC
v_call: TRBV11-2; clone_size: .; j_call: TRBJ1-1; d_call: .; cdr3_aa: CASSPFRDYTEAFF; cdr3_nt: TGTGCCAGCAGCCCTTTCCGCGATTACACTGAAGCTTTCTTT
v_call: TRBV30; clone_size: .; j_call: TRBJ1-3; d_call: .; cdr3_aa: CAWSVSGGVLSNTIYF; cdr3_nt: TGTGCCTGGAGTGTATCGGGCGGGGTTTTGTCGAACACCATATATTTT